Given below is one TCR beta chain in context. These data come from a study of blood T cell repertoires in COVID-19. Study information: COVID-19 samples collected from the United States, Italy and Spain covered acute and convalescent phases. The cDNA or gDNA used as material had been derived from T cells, B-cell-depleted T cells, or PBMCs.

In the authors' methods: How many nucleated cells were present was estimated from reference gene primer amplification. TCRdb's copy holds only in-frame clones and misses some; the assay was immunoSEQ multiplex PCR. Clonal size and the V and J genes are those of that table, whereas D and trimming came from the DNA. Of approximately 80,000 clones detected, about 85% appear once; the ten largest clones hold roughly 9.1%. Germline values: CDR1 LNHDA, CDR2 SQIVND (reference sequence). CDR3 size: 14 residues. The V and J ends lost 3 bases and 5 bases respectively, with 13 bases between them. What was sequenced was peripheral blood. The receptor's source is a human donor in a cohort sampled during active COVID-19. The chain uses TRBV19 and TRBJ1-1; a possible D gene is TRBD1 (6 bases). The CDR3 here is CASSMPGAITEAFF. CDR3 DNA: TGTGCCAGTAGTATGCCAGGGGCGATTACTGAAGCTTTCTTT.